Sequencing of this T cell receptor beta chain was carried out in a study of blood T cell repertoires in COVID-19. Looking at the study overall: The origin of the acute and convalescent COVID-19 samples was the United States, Italy and Spain. T cells, B-cell-depleted T cells, or PBMCs supplied cDNA or gDNA.

J lost 5 bases, V lost 4 bases, and 8 bases had no gene match. Germline V gives CDR1 KGHSH, CDR2 LQKENI. The CDR3 is 16 amino acids. TCRdb's copy holds only in-frame clones and misses some; the assay was immunoSEQ multiplex PCR. The profile shows approximately 50,000 clones, 65% to 90% of them singletons. The receptor comes from a human donor in a cohort sampled during active COVID-19. Sequenced sample: peripheral blood. This chain uses TRBV18 with TRBJ2-5; TRBD2 agrees at 12 bases. The CDR3, as DNA: TGTGCCAGCTCACGACCGGGACTAGCGGGCGGCGAGACCCAGTACTTC. This encodes CASSRPGLAGGETQYF.